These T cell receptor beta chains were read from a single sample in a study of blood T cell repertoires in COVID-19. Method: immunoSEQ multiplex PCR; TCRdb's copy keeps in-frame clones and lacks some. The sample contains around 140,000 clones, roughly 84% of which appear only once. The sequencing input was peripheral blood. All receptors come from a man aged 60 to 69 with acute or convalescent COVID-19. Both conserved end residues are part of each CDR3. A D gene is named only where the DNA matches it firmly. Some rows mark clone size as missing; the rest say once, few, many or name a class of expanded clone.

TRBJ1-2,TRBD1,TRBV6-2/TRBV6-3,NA,TGTGCCAGCAGTTATGACAGGGCGGACTATGGCTACACCTTC,CASSYDRADYGYTF
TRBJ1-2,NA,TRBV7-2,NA,TGTGCCAGCAGCCACCCCAGGGATGGAGCTAACTATGGCTACACCTTC,CASSHPRDGANYGYTF
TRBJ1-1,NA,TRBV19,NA,TGTGCCAGTAGTACGGTCCTGAACACTGAAGCTTTCTTT,CASSTVLNTEAFF
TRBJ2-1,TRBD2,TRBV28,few,TGTGCCAGCATCACACTAGCGGGAGGCTACAATGAGCAGTTCTTC,CASITLAGGYNEQFF
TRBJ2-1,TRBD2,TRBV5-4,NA,TGTGCCAGCAGCTTAGCGGGAGGGGGTAATGAGCAGTTCTTC,CASSLAGGGNEQFF
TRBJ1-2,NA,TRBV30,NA,TGTGCCTGGAGTACCCGGGACTGGGACGGTGATGGCTACACCTTC,CAWSTRDWDGDGYTF
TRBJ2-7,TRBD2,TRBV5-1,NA,TGCGCCAGCAGCAAAAGCGGGAGCTCCTACGAGCAGTACTTC,CASSKSGSSYEQYF
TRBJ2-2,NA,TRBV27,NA,TGTGCCAGCCAGGGCTTTAGCACCGGGGAGCTGTTTTTT,CASQGFSTGELFF
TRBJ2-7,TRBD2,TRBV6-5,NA,TGTGCCAGCAGTAGGGAGGGAGAACAGTACTTC,CASSREGEQYF
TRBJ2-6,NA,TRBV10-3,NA,TGTGCCATCAGCGTAATCCGGGACTCTACGAGCTCTGGGGCCAACGTCCTGACTTTC,CAISVIRDSTSSGANVLTF
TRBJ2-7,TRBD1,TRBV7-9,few,TGTGCCAGCAGCTTAGGGACAGGGGCCGAGCAGTACTTC,CASSLGTGAEQYF
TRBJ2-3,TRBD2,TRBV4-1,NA,TGCGCCAGCAGCCAAGGACGGGGACTAGCGGGAGAAGATACGCAGTATTTT,CASSQGRGLAGEDTQYF
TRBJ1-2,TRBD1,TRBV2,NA,TGTGCCAGCAGTGGGGGACAGGGGGCTGGAGGCTACACCTTC,CASSGGQGAGGYTF
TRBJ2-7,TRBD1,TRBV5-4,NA,TGTGCCAGCAGCCCCCCTGGGACAGGGGGTTTCCACGAGCAGTACTTC,CASSPPGTGGFHEQYF
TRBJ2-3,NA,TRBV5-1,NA,TGCGCCAGCAGCTTGGCGGACAGCCGCACAGATACGCAGTATTTT,CASSLADSRTDTQYF
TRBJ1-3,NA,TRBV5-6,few,TGTGCCAGCAGCACGAACCGGGAACGCTCTGGAAACACCATATATTTT,CASSTNRERSGNTIYF
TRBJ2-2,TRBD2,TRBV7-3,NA,TGTGCCAGCAGTACTAGCGGGCCTAACACCGGGGAGCTGTTTTTT,CASSTSGPNTGELFF
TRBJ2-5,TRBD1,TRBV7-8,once,TGTGCCAGCAGCCCGACCGGGACAGGGAAACAAGAGACCCAGTACTTC,CASSPTGTGKQETQYF
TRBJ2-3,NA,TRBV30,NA,TGTGCCTGGACCTCTGGGAGGGGGGCAAGCACAGATACGCAGTATTTT,CAWTSGRGASTDTQYF
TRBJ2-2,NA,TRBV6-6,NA,TGTGCCAGCAGTTTGCGGGCGACAGGTTTGGCCGGGGAGCTGTTTTTT,CASSLRATGLAGELFF
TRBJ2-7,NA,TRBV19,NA,TGTGCCAGTAGTCCGGGGGTCCCAAGGTACGAGCAGTACTTC,CASSPGVPRYEQYF
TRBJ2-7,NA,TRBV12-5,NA,TGTGCTGGCCGACCCGGGACAAGAAGGGGAGAGCAGTACTTC,CAGRPGTRRGEQYF
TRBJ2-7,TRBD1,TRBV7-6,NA,TGTGCCAGCAGCCTGGGGACAGCCTACGAGCAGTACTTC,CASSLGTAYEQYF
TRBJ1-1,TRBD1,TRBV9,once,TGTGCCAGCAGCGTACACTACGGACAGGGTGAAGCTTTCTTT,CASSVHYGQGEAFF
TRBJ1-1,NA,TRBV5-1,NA,TGCGCCAGCTTCGTACAGAAGGACACTGAAGCTTTCTTT,CASFVQKDTEAFF
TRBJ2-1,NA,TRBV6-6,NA,TGTGCCAGCAGTCCGAGCGGGCGGCCGAGCTCCTACAATGAGCAGTTCTTC,CASSPSGRPSSYNEQFF
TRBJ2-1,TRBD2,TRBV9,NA,TGTGCCAGCAGCGTAGAGGGTGGGAGGGTCGATGAGCAGTTCTTC,CASSVEGGRVDEQFF
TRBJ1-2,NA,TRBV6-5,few,TGTGCCAGCACCAGGTCACCTAACTATGGCTACACCTTC,CASTRSPNYGYTF
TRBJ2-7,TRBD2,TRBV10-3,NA,TGTGCCGGGGGGGGTTTCGGGGACGAGCAGTACTTC,CAGGGFGDEQYF
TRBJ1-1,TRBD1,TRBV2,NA,TGTGCCAGCAGGAGGGACAGGGAAAAAACTGAAGCTTTCTTT,CASRRDREKTEAFF
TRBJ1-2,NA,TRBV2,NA,TGTGCCAGCAGTGTGGCTCGGGGGGCGAATGGCTACACCTTC,CASSVARGANGYTF
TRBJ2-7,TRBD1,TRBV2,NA,TGTGCCAGCAGTCCGGGACAGTCCTTTTACGAGCAGTACTTC,CASSPGQSFYEQYF
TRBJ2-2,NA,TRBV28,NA,TGTGCCACCCAAGACTCAGGGGTATGGACCGGGGAGCTGTTTTTT,CATQDSGVWTGELFF
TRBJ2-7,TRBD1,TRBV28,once,TGTGCCAGCGGGGGACAGGTTATCTCCTACGAGCAGTACTTC,CASGGQVISYEQYF
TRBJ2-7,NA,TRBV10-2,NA,TGCGCCAGCAGGGACAAAGGCAGGGTGAGCTCCTACGAGCAGTACTTC,CASRDKGRVSSYEQYF
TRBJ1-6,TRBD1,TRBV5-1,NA,TGCGCCAGCAGCCTCGGGACAGGGCAAAATTCACCCCTCCACTTT,CASSLGTGQNSPLHF
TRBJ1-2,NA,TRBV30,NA,TGTGCCTGGAGTACGCAGGGGTATGGCTACACCTTC,CAWSTQGYGYTF
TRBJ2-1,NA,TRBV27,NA,TGTGCCAGCAGTCCAAGGACACCGATGTGGTTCTTC,CASSPRTPMWFF
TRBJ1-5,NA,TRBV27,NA,TGTGCCAGCAGTCCCCGAGGACAGCCCGGGTTAAATCGGCCCCAGCATTTT,CASSPRGQPGLNRPQHF
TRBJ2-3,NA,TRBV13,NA,TGTGCCAGCAGCCATTCGCGGGCTAGCGCCACAGATACGCAGTATTTT,CASSHSRASATDTQYF
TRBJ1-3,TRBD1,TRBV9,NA,TGTGCCAGCAGTGAACAGGGGTCTGGAAACACCATATATTTT,CASSEQGSGNTIYF
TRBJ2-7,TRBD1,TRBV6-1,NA,TGTGCCAGCAGTGAAGGGGGACAGGCAAAGAGCGAGCAGTACTTC,CASSEGGQAKSEQYF
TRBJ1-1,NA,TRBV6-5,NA,TGTGCCAGCACTCCGACCCAGGTGAACACTGAAGCTTTCTTT,CASTPTQVNTEAFF
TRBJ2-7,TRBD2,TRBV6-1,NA,TGTGCCAGCAGCAAGACTAGCGGCTACGAGCAGTACTTC,CASSKTSGYEQYF
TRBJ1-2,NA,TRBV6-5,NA,TGTGCCAGCAGGACGGAGGGGAATAACTATGGCTACACCTTC,CASRTEGNNYGYTF
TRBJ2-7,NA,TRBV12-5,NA,TGTGCTAGTGGTTTGGGAGAATACGAGCAGTACTTC,CASGLGEYEQYF
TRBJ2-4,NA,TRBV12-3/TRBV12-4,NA,TGTGCCAGCAGCCCCGGGGAGGTGTCGGGACAGAACTTC,CASSPGEVSGQNF
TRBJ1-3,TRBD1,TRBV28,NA,TGTGCCAGCAGGGAACAGGGGGGAAAAGGAAACACCATATATTTT,CASREQGGKGNTIYF
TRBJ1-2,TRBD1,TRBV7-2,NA,TGTGCCAGCAGCTCCCTCCGACAGGGAGGCTATGGCTACACCTTC,CASSSLRQGGYGYTF
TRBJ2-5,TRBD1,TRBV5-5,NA,TGTGCCAGCACCCGGGACAGTACGCAAGAGACCCAGTACTTC,CASTRDSTQETQYF
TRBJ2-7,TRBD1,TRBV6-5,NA,TGTGCCACTCCGGGACAGGGGGCCTACGAGCAGTACTTC,CATPGQGAYEQYF
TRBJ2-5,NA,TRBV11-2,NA,TGTGCCAGCAGCTTCCAGACAGGGACTCAAGAGACCCAGTACTTC,CASSFQTGTQETQYF
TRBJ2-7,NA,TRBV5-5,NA,TGTGCCAGCAGCTTTACCGAGGACATGGCCTACGAGCAGTACTTC,CASSFTEDMAYEQYF
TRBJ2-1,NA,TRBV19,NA,TGTGCCAGTAGTATAGTCCCAGGCTCCTACAATGAGCAGTTCTTC,CASSIVPGSYNEQFF
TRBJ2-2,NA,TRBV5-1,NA,TGCGCCAGCAGCTTGGGTCAGGGTGCCACCGGGGAGCTGTTTTTT,CASSLGQGATGELFF